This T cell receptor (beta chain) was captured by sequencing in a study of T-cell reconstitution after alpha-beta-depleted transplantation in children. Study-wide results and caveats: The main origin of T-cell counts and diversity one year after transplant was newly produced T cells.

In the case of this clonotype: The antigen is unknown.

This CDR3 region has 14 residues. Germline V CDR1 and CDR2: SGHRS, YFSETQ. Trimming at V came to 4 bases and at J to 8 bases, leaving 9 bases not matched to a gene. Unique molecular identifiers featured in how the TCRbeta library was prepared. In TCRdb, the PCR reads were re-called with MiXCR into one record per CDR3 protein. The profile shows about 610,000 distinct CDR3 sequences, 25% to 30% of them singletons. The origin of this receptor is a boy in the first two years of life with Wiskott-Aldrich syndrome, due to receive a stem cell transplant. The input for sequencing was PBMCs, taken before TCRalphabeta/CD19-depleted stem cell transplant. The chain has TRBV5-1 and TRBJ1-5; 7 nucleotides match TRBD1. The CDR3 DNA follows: TGCGCCAGCAGCGTGACAGGGATGGTAAAGCCCCAGCATTTT. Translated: CASSVTGMVKPQHF. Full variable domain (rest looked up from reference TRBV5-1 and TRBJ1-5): KAGVTQTPRYLIKTRGQQVTLSCSPISGHRSVSWYQQTPGQGLQFLFEYFSETQRNKGNFPGRFSGRQFSNSRSEMNVSTLELGDSALYLCASSVTGMVKPQHFGDGTRLSIL.